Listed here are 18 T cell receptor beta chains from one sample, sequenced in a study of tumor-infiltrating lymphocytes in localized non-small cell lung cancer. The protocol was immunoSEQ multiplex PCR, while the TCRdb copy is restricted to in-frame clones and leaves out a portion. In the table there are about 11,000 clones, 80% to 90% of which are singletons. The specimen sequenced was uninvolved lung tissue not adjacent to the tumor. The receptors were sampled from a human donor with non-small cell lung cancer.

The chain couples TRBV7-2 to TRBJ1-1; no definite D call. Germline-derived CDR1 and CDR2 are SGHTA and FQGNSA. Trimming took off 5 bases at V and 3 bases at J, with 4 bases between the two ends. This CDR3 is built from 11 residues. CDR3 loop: CASSEHTEAFF. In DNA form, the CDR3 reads TGTGCCAGCAGCGAGCACACTGAAGCTTTCTTT.

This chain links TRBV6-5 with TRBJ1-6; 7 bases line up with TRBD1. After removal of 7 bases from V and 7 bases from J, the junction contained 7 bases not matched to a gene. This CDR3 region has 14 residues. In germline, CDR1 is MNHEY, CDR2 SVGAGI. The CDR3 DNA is TGTGCCAGCAATCCCGGGACAGCCAATTCACCCCTCCACTTT. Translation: CASNPGTANSPLHF.

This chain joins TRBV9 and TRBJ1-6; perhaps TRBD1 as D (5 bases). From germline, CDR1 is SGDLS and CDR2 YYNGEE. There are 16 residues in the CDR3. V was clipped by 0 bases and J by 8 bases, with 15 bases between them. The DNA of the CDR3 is TGTGCCAGCAGCGTAGAGGTCGGGACGGGGGATTCACCCCTCCACTTT. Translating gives CASSVEVGTGDSPLHF.

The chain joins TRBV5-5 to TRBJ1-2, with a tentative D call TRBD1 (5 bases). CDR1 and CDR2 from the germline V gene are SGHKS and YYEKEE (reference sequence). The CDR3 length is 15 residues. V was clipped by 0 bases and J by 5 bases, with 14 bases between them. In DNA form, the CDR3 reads TGTGCCAGCAGCTTGGGGCAGGGTACGGGTTATGGCTACACCTTC. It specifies CASSLGQGTGYGYTF. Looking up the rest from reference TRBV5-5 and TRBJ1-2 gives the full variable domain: DAGVTQSPTHLIKTRGQQVTLRCSPISGHKSVSWYQQVLGQGPQFIFQYYEKEERGRGNFPDRFSARQFPNYSSELNVNALLLGDSALYLCASSLGQGTGYGYTFGSGTRLTVV.

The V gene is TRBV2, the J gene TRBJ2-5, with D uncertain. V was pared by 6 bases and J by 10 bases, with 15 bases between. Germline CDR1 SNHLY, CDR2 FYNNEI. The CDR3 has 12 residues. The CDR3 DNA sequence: TGTGCCAGCAGGGGATTGGGATTGGGCCAGTACTTC. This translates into CASRGLGLGQYF.

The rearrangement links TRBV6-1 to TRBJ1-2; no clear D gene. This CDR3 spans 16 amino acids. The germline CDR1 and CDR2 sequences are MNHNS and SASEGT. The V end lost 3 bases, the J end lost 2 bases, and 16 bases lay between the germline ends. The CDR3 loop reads CASSDWLIMGNYGYTF. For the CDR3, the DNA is TGTGCCAGCAGTGATTGGCTCATCATGGGAAACTATGGCTACACCTTC.

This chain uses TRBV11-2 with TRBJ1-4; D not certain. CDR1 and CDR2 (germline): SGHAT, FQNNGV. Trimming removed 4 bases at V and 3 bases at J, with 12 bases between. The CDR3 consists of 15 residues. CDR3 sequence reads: CASSSGSGANEKLFF. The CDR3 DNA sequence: TGTGCCAGCAGCTCCGGGAGTGGGGCTAATGAAAAACTGTTTTTT.

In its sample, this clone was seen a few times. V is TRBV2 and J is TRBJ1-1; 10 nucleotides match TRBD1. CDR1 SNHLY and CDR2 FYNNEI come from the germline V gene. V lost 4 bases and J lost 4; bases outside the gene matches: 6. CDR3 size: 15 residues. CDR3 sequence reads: CASSATGGVSTEAFF. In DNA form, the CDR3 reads TGTGCCAGCAGTGCGACAGGGGGCGTGAGCACTGAAGCTTTCTTT.

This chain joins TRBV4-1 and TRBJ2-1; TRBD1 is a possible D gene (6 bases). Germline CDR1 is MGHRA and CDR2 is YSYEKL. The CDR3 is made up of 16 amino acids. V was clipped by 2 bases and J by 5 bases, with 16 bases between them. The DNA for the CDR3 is TGCGCCAGCAGCCAACCCGGGGCAGGGGCAAACAATGAGCAGTTCTTC. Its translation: CASSQPGAGANNEQFF.

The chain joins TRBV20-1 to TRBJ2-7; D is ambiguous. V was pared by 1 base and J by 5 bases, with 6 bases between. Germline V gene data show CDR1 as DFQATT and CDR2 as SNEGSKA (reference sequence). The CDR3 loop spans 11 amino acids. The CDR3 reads CSARVVHEQYF. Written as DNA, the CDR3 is TGCAGTGCTAGAGTAGTCCACGAGCAGTACTTC.

CDR3 in DNA: TGCGCCAGCAGCCGAGGGACGGTGAACACTGAAGCTTTCTTT. Translating gives CASSRGTVNTEAFF. This rearrangement joins TRBV5-1 to TRBJ1-1; perhaps TRBD1 as D (5 bases). This CDR3 contains 14 residues. The V end lost 4 bases, the J end lost 0 bases, and 10 bases lay between the germline ends. Germline loops: CDR1 SGHRS, CDR2 YFSETQ.

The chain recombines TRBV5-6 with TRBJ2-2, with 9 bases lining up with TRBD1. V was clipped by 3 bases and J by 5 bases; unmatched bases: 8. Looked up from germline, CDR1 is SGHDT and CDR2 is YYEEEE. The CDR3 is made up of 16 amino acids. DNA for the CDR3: TGTGCCAGCAGCTATTACAGGGGGCTATTAACCGGGGAGCTGTTTTTT. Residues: CASSYYRGLLTGELFF.

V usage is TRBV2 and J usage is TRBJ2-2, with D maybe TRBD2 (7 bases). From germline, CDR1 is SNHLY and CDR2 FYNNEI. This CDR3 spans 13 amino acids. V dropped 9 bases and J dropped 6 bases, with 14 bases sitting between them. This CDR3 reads CASRGGGAGELFF. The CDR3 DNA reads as TGTGCCAGTCGAGGGGGGGGAGCCGGGGAGCTGTTTTTT.

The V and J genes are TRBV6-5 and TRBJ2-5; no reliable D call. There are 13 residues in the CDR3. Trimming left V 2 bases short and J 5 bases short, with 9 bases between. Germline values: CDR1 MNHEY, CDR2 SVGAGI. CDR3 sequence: CASSYGPVETQYF. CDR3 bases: TGTGCCAGCAGTTACGGGCCCGTGGAGACCCAGTACTTC.

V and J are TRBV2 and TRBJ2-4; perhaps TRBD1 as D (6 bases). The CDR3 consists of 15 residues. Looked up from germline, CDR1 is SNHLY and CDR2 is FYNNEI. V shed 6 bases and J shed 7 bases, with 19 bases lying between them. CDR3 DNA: TGTGCCAGCAGAGAACAGGGTTCTAGAGCGAACATTCAGTACTTC. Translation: CASREQGSRANIQYF.

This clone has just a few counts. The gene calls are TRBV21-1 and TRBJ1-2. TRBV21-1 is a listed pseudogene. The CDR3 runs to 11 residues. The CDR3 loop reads CASSTSAELPF. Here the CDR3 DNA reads TGTGCCAGCAGCACTTCGGCAGAACTTCCATTC.

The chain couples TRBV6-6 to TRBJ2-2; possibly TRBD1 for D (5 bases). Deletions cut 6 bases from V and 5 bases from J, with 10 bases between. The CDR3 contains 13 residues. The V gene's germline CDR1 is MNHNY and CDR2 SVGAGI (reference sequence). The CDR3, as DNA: TGTGCCAGCAGAGCAGGGTGGACCGGGGAGCTGTTTTTT. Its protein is CASRAGWTGELFF.

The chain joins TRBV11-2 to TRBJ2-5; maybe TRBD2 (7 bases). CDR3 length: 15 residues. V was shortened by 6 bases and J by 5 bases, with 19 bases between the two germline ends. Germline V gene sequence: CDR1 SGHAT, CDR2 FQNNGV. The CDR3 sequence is CASRKGGAAEETQYF. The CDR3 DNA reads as TGTGCCAGCAGGAAGGGGGGGGCAGCTGAGGAGACCCAGTACTTC.